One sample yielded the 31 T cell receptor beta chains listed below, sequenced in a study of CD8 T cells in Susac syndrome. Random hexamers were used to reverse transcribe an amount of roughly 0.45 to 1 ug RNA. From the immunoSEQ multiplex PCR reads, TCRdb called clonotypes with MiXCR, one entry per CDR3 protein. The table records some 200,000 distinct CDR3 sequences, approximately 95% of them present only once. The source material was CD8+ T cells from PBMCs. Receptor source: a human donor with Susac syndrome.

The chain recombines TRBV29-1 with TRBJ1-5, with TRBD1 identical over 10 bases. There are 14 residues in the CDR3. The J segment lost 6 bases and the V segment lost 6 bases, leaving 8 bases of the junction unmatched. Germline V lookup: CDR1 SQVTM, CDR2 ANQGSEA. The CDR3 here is CSVQTGGVGQPQHF. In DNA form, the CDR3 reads TGCAGCGTACAGACAGGGGGCGTGGGTCAGCCCCAGCATTTT.

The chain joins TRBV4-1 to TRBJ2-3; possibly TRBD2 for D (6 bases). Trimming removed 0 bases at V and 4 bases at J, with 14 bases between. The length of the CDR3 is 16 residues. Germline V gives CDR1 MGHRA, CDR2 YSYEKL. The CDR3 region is CASSQESERRADTQYF. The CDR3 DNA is TGCGCCAGCAGCCAAGAGAGCGAGCGGAGGGCAGATACGCAGTATTTT.

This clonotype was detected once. The CDR3 region has the DNA TGTGCCAGAAGCTTGTTATATAGCAATCAGCCCCAGCATTTT. This sequence encodes CARSLLYSNQPQHF. This chain links TRBV5-3 with TRBJ1-5; no reliable D call. Being an ORF, TRBV5-3 has a function that is uncertain. This CDR3 is built from 14 residues. V shed 1 base and J shed 0 bases, with 5 bases lying between them.

The CDR3 region has the DNA TGTGCCAGCAGCTTAAATAGCGGGGGGGAGACCCAGTACTTC. Translated, it gives CASSLNSGGETQYF. The J gene is TRBJ2-5, the V gene TRBV7-2; 10 nucleotides align to TRBD2. This CDR3 is 14 amino acids long. With V trimmed by 2 bases and J by 5 bases, 2 bases remained unmatched. Per the germline V gene, CDR1 is SGHTA and CDR2 is FQGNSA.

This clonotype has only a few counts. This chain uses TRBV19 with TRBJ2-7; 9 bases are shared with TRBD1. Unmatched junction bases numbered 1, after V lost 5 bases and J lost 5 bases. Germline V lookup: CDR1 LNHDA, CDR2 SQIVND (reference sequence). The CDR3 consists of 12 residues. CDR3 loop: CASSWTGDEQYF. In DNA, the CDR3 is TGTGCCAGTAGTTGGACAGGGGACGAGCAGTACTTC.

DNA for the CDR3: TGTGCCAGCAGCCAACACCTTCTAGGGGAGGTGAACACTGAAGCTTTCTTT. As protein: CASSQHLLGEVNTEAFF. V gene TRBV14 combines with J gene TRBJ1-1; D perhaps matches TRBD1 (5 bases). Trimming shortened V by 2 bases and J by 0 bases, and 16 bases separated the two germline ends. CDR3 length: 17 amino acids. Germline assignment: CDR1 SGHDN and CDR2 FVKESK.

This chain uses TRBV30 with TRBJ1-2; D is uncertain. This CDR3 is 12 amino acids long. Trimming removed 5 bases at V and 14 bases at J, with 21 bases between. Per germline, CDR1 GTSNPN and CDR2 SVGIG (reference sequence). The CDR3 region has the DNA TGTGCCTGGGGTGCTAATCGGCCTGTGGGAACCTTC. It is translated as CAWGANRPVGTF.

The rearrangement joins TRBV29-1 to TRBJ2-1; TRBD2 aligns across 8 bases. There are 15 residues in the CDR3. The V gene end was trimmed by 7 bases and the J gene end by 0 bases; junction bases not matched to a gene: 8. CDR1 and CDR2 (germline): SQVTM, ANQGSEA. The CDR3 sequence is CSADTSGSSYNEQFF. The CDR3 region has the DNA TGCAGCGCCGACACTAGCGGCAGCTCCTACAATGAGCAGTTCTTC.

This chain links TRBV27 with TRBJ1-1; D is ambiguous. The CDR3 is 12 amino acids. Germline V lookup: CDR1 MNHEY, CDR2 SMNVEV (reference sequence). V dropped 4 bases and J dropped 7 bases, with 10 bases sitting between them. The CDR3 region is CASSSPSLEAFF. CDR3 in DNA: TGTGCCAGCAGTTCACCGTCCCTTGAAGCTTTCTTT.

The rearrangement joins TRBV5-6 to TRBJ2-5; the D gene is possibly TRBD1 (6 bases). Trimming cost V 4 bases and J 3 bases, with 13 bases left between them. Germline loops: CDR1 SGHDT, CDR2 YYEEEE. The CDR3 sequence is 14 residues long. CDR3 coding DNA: TGTGCCAGCAGCCACACTACAGGGAAAGAGACCCAGTACTTC. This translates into CASSHTTGKETQYF.

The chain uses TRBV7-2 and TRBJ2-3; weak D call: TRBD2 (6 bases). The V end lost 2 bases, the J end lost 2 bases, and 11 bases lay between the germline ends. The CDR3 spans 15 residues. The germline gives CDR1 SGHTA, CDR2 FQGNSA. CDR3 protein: CASSLTGEDTDTQYF. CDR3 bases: TGTGCCAGCAGCTTAACCGGGGAGGACACAGATACGCAGTATTTT.

CDR3 amino acids: CATGSETYNEQFF. The CDR3 DNA sequence: TGTGCCACCGGGAGCGAGACCTACAATGAGCAGTTCTTC. The V and J genes are TRBV6-6 and TRBJ2-1, with a weak D call TRBD2 (6 bases). Trimming took off 10 bases at V and 2 bases at J, with 12 bases between the two ends. Germline V gene lookup returns CDR1 MNHNY and CDR2 SVGAGI (reference sequence). CDR3 length: 13 amino acids.

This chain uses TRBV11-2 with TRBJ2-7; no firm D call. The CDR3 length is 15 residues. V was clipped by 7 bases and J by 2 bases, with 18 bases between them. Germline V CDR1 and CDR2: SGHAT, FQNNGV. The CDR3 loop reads CASTHGLATTYEQYF. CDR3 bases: TGTGCCAGCACCCATGGATTAGCTACCACCTACGAGCAGTACTTC.

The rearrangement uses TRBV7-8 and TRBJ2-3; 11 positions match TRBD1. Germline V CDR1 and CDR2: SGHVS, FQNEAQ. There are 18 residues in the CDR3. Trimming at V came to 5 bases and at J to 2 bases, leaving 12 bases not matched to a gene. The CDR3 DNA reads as TGTGCCAGCAGCCTAAACTTCCGGGACAGGGGGTCCACAGATACGCAGTATTTT. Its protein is CASSLNFRDRGSTDTQYF.

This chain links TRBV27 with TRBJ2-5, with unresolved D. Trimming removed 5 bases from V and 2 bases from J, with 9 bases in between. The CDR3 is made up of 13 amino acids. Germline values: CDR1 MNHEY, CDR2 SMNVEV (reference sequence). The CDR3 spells CASSRTSQETQYF. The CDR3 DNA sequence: TGTGCCAGCAGTCGGACGTCGCAAGAGACCCAGTACTTC.

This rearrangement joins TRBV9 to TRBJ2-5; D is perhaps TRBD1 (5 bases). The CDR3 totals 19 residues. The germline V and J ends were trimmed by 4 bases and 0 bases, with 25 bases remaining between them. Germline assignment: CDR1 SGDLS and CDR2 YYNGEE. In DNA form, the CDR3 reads TGTGCCAGCAGCCCCAAAATTACGAATGGGGCAACCCACCAAGAGACCCAGTACTTC. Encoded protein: CASSPKITNGATHQETQYF. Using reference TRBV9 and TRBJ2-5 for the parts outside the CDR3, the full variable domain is DSGVTQTPKHLITATGQRVTLRCSPRSGDLSVYWYQQSLDQGLQFLIQYYNGEERAKGNILERFSAQQFPDLHSELNLSSLELGDSALYFCASSPKITNGATHQETQYFGPGTRLLVL.

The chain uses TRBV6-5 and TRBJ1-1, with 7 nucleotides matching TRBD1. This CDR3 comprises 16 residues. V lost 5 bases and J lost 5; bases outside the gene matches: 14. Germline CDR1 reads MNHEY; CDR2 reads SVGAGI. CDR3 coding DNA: TGTGCCAGCAGTCTACGACAGGGTACAGGGTGGACTGAAGCTTTCTTT. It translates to CASSLRQGTGWTEAFF.

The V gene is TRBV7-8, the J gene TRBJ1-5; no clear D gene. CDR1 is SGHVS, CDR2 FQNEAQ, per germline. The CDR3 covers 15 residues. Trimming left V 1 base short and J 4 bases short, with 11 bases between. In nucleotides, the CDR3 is TGTGCCAGCAGCTTAGAACGGCCCGGAAATCAGCCCCAGCATTTT. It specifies CASSLERPGNQPQHF.

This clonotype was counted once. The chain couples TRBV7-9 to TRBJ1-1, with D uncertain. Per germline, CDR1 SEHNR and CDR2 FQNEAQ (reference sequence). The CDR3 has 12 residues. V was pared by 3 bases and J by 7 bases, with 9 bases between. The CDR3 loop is CASSFETIEAFF. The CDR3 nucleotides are TGTGCCAGCAGCTTCGAGACCATTGAAGCTTTCTTT.

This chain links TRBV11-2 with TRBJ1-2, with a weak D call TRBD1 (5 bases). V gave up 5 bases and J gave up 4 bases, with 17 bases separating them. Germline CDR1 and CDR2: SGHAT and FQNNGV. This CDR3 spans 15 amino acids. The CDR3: CASSPEGWIVYGYTF. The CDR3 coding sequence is TGTGCCAGCAGCCCCGAGGGGTGGATTGTCTATGGCTACACCTTC.

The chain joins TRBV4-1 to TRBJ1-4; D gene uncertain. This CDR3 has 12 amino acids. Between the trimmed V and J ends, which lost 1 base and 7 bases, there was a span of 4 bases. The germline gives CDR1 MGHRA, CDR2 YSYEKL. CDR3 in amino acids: CASSQGSEKLFF. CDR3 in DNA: TGCGCCAGCAGCCAAGGGTCTGAAAAACTGTTTTTT.

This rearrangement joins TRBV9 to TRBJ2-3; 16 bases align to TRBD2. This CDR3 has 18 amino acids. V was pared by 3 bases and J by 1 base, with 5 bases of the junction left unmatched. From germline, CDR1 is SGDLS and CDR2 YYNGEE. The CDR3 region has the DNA TGTGCCAGCAGCGCGGGGACTAGCGGGGGGGTCGGCACAGATACGCAGTATTTT. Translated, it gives CASSAGTSGGVGTDTQYF.

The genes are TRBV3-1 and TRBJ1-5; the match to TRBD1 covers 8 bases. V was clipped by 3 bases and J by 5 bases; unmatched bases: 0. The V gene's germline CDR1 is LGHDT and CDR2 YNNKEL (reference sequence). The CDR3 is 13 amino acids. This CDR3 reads CASSQDRDQPQHF. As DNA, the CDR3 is TGTGCCAGCAGCCAGGACAGGGATCAGCCCCAGCATTTT. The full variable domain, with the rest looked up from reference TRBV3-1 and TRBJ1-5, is DTAVSQTPKYLVTQMGNDKSIKCEQNLGHDTMYWYKQDSKKFLKIMFSYNNKELIINETVPNRFSPKSPDKAHLNLHINSLELGDSAVYFCASSQDRDQPQHFGDGTRLSIL.

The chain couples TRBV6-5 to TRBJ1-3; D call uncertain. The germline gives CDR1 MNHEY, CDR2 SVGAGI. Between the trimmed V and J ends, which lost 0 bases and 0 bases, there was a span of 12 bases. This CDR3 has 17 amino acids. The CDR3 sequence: CASSYSGIPFSGNTIYF. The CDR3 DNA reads TGTGCCAGCAGTTACTCGGGTATTCCCTTCTCTGGAAACACCATATATTTT.

The CDR3 DNA follows: TGTGCCTGGAGTGCCCGGGAGCAGTATTTT. Encoded protein: CAWSAREQYF. V gene TRBV30 combines with J gene TRBJ2-3; D possibly corresponds to TRBD2 (5 bases). CDR3 size: 10 residues. V gave up 1 base and J gave up 11 bases, with 7 bases separating them. CDR1 is GTSNPN and CDR2 is SVGIG in the germline V gene (reference sequence).

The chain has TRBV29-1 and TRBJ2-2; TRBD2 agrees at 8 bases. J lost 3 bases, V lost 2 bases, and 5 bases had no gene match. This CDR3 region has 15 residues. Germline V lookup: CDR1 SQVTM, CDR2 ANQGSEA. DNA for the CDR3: TGCAGCGTTGAATTCAGCGGGAGTCACACCGGGGAGCTGTTTTTT. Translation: CSVEFSGSHTGELFF.

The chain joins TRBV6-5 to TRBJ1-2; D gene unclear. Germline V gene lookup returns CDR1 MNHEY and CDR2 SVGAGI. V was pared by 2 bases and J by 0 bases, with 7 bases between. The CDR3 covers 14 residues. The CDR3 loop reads CASSYAAANYGYTF. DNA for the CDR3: TGTGCCAGCAGTTACGCCGCAGCTAACTATGGCTACACCTTC.

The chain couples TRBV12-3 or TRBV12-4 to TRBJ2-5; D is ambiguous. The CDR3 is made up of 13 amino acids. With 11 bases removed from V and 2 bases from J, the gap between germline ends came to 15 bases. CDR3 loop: CASRPENQETQYF. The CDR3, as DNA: TGTGCCTCTCGGCCGGAAAATCAAGAGACCCAGTACTTC.

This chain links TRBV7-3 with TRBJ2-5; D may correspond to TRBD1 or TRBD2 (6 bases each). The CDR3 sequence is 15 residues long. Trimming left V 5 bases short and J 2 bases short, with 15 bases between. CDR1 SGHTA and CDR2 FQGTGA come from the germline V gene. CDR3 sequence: CASSQGGGFQETQYF. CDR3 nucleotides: TGTGCCAGCAGCCAAGGAGGGGGTTTTCAAGAGACCCAGTACTTC.

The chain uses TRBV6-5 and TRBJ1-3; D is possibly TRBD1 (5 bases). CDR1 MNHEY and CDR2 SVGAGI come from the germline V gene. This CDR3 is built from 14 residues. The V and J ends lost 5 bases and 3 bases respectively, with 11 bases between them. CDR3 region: CASSRSTGGNTIYF. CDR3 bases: TGTGCCAGCAGTAGAAGTACAGGTGGAAACACCATATATTTT.

CDR3 nucleotide sequence: TGTGCCAGCAGCCTCGTCCCCCTAGCCAAAAACATTCAGTACTTC. This codes for CASSLVPLAKNIQYF. This chain uses TRBV7-9 with TRBJ2-4; D ambiguous. The germline V and J ends were trimmed by 5 bases and 0 bases, with 11 bases remaining between them. This CDR3 comprises 15 residues. The germline V gene encodes CDR1 SEHNR and CDR2 FQNEAQ (reference sequence).